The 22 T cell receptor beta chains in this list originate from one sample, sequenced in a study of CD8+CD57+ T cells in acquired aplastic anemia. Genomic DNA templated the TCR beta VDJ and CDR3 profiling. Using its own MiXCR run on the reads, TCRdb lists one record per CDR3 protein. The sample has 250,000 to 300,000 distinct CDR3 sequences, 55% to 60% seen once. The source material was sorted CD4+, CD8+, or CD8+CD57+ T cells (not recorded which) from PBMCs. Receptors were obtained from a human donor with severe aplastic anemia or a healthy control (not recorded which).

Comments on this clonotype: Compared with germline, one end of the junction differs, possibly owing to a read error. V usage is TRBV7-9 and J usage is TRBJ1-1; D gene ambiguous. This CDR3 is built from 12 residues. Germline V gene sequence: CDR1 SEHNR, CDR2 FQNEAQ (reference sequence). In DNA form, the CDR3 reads TGTGCCGGCAGCCCCCGGGGTACTGAAGCTTTCTTT. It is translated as CAGSPRGTEAFF.

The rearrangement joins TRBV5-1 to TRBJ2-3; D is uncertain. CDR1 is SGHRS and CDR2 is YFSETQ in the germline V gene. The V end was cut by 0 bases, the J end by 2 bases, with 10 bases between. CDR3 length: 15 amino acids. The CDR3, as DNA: TGCGCCAGCAGCTTGGGCCCACCCTTCACAGATACGCAGTATTTT. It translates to CASSLGPPFTDTQYF.

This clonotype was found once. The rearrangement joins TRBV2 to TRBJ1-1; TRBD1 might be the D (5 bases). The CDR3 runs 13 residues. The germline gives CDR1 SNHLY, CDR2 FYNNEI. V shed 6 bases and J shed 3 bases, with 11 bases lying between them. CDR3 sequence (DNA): TGTGCCAGCAGGTGGGTCAGGGACACTGAAGCTTTCTTT. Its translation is CASRWVRDTEAFF.

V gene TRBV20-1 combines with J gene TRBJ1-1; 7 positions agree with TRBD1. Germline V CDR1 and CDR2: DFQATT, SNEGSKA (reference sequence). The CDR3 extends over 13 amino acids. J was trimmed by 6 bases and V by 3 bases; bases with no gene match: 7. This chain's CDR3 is CSASSGGTPEAFF. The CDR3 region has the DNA TGCAGTGCTAGTTCAGGGGGGACACCTGAAGCTTTCTTT.

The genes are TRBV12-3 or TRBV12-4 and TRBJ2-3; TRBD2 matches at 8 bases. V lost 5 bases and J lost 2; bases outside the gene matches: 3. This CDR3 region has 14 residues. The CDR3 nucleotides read TGTGCCAGCAGTCATAGCGGGGACACAGATACGCAGTATTTT. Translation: CASSHSGDTDTQYF.

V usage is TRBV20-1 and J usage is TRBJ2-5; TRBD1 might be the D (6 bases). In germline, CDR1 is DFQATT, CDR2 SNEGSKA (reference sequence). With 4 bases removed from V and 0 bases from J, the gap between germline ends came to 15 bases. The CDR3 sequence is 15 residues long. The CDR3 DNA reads TGCAGTGCTACGACCCGGGACACGTACCAAGAGACCCAGTACTTC. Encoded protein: CSATTRDTYQETQYF.

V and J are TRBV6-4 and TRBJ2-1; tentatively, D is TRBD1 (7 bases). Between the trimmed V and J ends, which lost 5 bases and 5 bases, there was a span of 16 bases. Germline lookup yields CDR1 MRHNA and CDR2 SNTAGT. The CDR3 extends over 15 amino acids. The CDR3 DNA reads TGTGCCAGCAGTTACCCGGAGGGGGCGCACAATGAGCAGTTCTTC. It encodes CASSYPEGAHNEQFF.

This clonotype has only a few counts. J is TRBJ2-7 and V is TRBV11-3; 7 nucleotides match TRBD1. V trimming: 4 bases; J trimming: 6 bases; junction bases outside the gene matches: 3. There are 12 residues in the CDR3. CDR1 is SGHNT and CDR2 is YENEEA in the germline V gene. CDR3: CASSSTGAEQYF. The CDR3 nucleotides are TGTGCCAGCAGCTCCACAGGGGCCGAGCAGTACTTC.

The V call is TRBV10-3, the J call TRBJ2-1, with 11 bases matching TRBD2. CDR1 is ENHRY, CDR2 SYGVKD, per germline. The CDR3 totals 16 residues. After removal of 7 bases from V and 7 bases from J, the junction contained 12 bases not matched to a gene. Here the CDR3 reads CAITEGSGGATNEQFF. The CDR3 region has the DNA TGTGCCATCACCGAGGGTAGCGGGGGGGCCACGAATGAGCAGTTCTTC.

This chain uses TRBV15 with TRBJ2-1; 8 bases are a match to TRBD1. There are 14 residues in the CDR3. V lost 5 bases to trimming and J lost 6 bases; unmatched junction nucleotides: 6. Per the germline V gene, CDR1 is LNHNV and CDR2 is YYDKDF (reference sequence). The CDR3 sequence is CATSPRTGSNEQFF. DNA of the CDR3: TGTGCCACCAGCCCGCGGACAGGGAGCAATGAGCAGTTCTTC.

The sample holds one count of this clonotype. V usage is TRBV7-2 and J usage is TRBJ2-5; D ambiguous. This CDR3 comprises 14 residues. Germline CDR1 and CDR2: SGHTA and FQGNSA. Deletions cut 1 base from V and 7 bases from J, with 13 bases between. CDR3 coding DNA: TGTGCCAGCAGCTTAGGTTCCGGACCCACGACCCAGTACTTC. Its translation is CASSLGSGPTTQYF.

The CDR3 DNA follows: TGTGCCAGCGTGGGGTCCAGGGGTCCAATTGAAGCTTTCTTT. It translates to CASVGSRGPIEAFF. This chain uses TRBV12-3 or TRBV12-4 with TRBJ1-1, with D possibly matching TRBD1 (6 bases). Trimming shortened V by 8 bases and J by 7 bases, and 20 bases separated the two germline ends. The CDR3 covers 14 residues.

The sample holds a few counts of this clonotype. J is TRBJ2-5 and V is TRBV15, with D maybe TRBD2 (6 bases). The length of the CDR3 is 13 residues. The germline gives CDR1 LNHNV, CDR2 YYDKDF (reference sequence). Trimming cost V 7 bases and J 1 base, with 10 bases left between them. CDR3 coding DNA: TGTGCCACCAACGCGGGACTCCAAGAGACCCAGTACTTC. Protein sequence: CATNAGLQETQYF.

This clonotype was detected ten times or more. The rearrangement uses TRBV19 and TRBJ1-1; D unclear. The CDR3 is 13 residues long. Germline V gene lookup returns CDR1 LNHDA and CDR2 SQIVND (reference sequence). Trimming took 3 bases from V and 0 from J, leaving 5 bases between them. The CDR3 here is CASSIKVNTEAFF. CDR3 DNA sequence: TGTGCCAGTAGTATCAAAGTGAACACTGAAGCTTTCTTT.

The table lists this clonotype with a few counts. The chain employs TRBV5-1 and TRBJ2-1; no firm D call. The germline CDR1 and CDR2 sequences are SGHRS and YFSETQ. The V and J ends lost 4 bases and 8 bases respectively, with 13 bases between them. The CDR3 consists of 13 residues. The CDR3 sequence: CASSLPPVYEQFF. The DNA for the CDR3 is TGCGCCAGCAGCCTACCCCCGGTATATGAGCAGTTCTTC.

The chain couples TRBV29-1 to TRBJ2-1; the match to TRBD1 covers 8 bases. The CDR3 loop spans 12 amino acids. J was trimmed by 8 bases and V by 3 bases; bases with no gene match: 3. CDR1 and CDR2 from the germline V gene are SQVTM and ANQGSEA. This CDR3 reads CSVDDRGDEQFF. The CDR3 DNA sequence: TGCAGCGTTGACGACAGGGGAGATGAGCAGTTCTTC.

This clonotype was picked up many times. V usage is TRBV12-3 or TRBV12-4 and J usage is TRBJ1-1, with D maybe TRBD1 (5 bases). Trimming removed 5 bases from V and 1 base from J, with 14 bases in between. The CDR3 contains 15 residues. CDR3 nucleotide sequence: TGTGCCAGCAGTCATCGGCAGGGCTGGAACACTGAAGCTTTCTTT. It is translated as CASSHRQGWNTEAFF.

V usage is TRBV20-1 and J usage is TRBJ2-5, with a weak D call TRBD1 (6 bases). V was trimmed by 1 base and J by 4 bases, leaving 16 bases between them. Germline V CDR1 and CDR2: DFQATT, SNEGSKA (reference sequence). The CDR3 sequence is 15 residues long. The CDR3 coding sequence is TGCAGTGCTAGAGCGACAGGTGGTCCCTCAGAGACCCAGTACTTC. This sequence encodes CSARATGGPSETQYF.

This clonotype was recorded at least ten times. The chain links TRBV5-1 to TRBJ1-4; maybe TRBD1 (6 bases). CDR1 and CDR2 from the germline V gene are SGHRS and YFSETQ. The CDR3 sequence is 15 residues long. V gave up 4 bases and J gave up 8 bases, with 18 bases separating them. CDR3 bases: TGCGCCAGCAGCCAGCGCTCAGGGGCACGGGAAAAACTGTTTTTT. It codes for CASSQRSGAREKLFF. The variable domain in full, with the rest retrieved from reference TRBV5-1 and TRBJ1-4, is KAGVTQTPRYLIKTRGQQVTLSCSPISGHRSVSWYQQTPGQGLQFLFEYFSETQRNKGNFPGRFSGRQFSNSRSEMNVSTLELGDSALYLCASSQRSGAREKLFFGSGTQLSVL.

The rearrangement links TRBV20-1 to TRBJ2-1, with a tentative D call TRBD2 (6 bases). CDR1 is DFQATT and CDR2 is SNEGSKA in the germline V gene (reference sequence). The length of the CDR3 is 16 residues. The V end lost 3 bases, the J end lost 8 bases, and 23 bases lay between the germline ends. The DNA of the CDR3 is TGCAGTGCTAGGGTTCCGGGACTCTCGTTAAGCGATGAGCAGTTCTTC. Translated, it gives CSARVPGLSLSDEQFF.

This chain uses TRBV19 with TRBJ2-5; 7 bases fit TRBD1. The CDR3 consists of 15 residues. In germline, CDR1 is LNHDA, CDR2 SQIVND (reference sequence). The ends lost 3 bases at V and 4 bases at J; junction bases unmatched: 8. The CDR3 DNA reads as TGTGCCAGTAGTATCCGCCACAGGGGTCTAGAGACCCAGTACTTC. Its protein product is CASSIRHRGLETQYF.

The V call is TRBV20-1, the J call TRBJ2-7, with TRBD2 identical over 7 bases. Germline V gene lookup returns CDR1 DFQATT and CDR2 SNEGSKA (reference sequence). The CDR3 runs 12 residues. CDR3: CSTRGEGYEQYF. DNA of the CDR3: TGCAGCACCCGTGGGGAGGGCTACGAGCAGTACTTC.